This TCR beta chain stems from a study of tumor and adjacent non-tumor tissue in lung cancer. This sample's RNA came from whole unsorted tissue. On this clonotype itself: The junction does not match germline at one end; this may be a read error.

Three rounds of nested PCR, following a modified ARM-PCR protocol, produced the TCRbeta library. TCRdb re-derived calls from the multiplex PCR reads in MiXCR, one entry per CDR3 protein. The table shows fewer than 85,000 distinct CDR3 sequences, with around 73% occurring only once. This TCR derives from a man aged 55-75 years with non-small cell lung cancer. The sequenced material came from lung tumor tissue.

The chain's CDR3 is CANSYSRSPGNTIYF. The CDR3 nucleotides read TGTGCCAACAGTTACTCGAGATCACCTGGAAACACCATATATTTT. This chain joins TRBV6-5 and TRBJ1-3; D is unresolved. There are 15 residues in the CDR3. Per the germline V gene, CDR1 is MNHEY and CDR2 is SVGAGI.